Presented here are 21 T cell receptor beta chains from one specimen sequenced in a study of blood T cell repertoires in COVID-19. Only in-frame clones appear in the TCRdb table, and some are missing; sequencing was by immunoSEQ multiplex PCR. Among some 350,000 clones listed, around 86% were seen once. The material sequenced was peripheral blood. The receptors were sampled from a woman in her 50s with COVID-19, enrolled during active disease.

The chain combines TRBV19 with TRBJ1-1; D gene ambiguous. The CDR3 is 13 residues long. Germline loops: CDR1 LNHDA, CDR2 SQIVND (reference sequence). The V and J ends lost 6 bases and 3 bases respectively, with 11 bases between them. CDR3 DNA: TGTGCCAGTAGCTGGAGCGGGGACACTGAAGCTTTCTTT. It encodes CASSWSGDTEAFF. Filled out from reference TRBV19 and TRBJ1-1, the complete variable domain reads DGGITQSPKYLFRKEGQNVTLSCEQNLNHDAMYWYRQDPGQGLRLIYYSQIVNDFQKGDIAEGYSVSREKKESFPLTVTSAQKNPTAFYLCASSWSGDTEAFFGQGTRLTVV.

The CDR3 nucleotides are TGTGCCAGCAGCCATAACCTCCGGGACAGGATTCAAGAGACCCAGTACTTC. As protein: CASSHNLRDRIQETQYF. V and J are TRBV3-1 (or the pseudogene TRBV3-2) and TRBJ2-5, with 8 nucleotides matching TRBD1. J gave up 2 bases and V 3 bases, and 11 bases lay outside the gene matches. Germline lookup yields CDR1 LGHDT and CDR2 YNNKEL (reference sequence). The CDR3 extends over 17 amino acids.

Here the CDR3 reads CASRFTQGGHNEQFF. In DNA, the CDR3 is TGTGCCAGCAGATTTACCCAGGGGGGCCACAATGAGCAGTTCTTC. The V call is TRBV27, the J call TRBJ2-1; D might be TRBD1 (7 bases). The V gene's germline CDR1 is MNHEY and CDR2 SMNVEV (reference sequence). The CDR3 consists of 15 residues. Trimming took off 6 bases at V and 5 bases at J, with 17 bases between the two ends.

This sequence joins TRBV11-2 and TRBJ1-3; D is undetermined. Trimming removed 3 bases at V and 4 bases at J, with 16 bases between. The CDR3 length is 16 residues. Germline CDR1 is SGHAT and CDR2 is FQNNGV. CDR3 loop: CASSFTELSSGNTIYF. In nucleotides, the CDR3 is TGTGCCAGCAGCTTCACAGAATTGTCCTCCGGAAACACCATATATTTT.

The sample holds one count of this clone. J is TRBJ1-5 and V is TRBV18; the match to TRBD1 covers 7 bases. Germline V lookup: CDR1 KGHSH, CDR2 LQKENI. V gave up 2 bases and J gave up 2 bases; unmatched junction bases: 3. CDR3 length equals 15 residues. The CDR3 bases are TGTGCCAGCTCACCAAGGGGGCGAGGCAATCAGCCCCAGCATTTT. It codes for CASSPRGRGNQPQHF.

The chain links TRBV5-6 to TRBJ2-5, with 7 bases matching TRBD2. Trimming took 2 bases from V and 5 from J; bases not matched to a gene: 6. The CDR3 has 14 residues. The germline gives CDR1 SGHDT, CDR2 YYEEEE. The DNA for the CDR3 is TGTGCCAGCAGCTTAGGCGGGAGAGCGGAGACCCAGTACTTC. It encodes CASSLGGRAETQYF. Together with reference TRBV5-6 and TRBJ2-5, the CDR3 gives the full variable domain: DAGVTQSPTHLIKTRGQQVTLRCSPKSGHDTVSWYQQALGQGPQFIFQYYEEEERQRGNFPDRFSGHQFPNYSSELNVNALLLGDSALYLCASSLGGRAETQYFGPGTRLLVL.

The rearrangement uses TRBV5-1 and TRBJ2-1, with TRBD2 matching 9 bases. Losses at the gene ends were 1 base for V and 6 bases for J; bases not matched to a gene: 5. The CDR3 runs 15 residues. The germline V gene has CDR1 SGHRS and CDR2 YFSETQ. DNA for the CDR3: TGCGCCAGCAGCTTGTTGGGACTAGCCGGCAATGAGCAGTTCTTC. It specifies CASSLLGLAGNEQFF. Full variable domain (remainder filled in from reference TRBV5-1 and TRBJ2-1): KAGVTQTPRYLIKTRGQQVTLSCSPISGHRSVSWYQQTPGQGLQFLFEYFSETQRNKGNFPGRFSGRQFSNSRSEMNVSTLELGDSALYLCASSLLGLAGNEQFFGPGTRLTVL.

The chain links TRBV18 to TRBJ1-4, with D uncertain. V was pared by 1 base and J by 0 bases, with 6 bases between. Germline values: CDR1 KGHSH, CDR2 LQKENI. The CDR3 runs 15 residues. CDR3 amino acids: CASSPRSATNEKLFF. Here the CDR3 DNA reads TGTGCCAGCTCACCACGGAGTGCAACTAATGAAAAACTGTTTTTT.

The rearrangement links TRBV9 to TRBJ2-1; D unclear. The V end lost 4 bases, the J end lost 9 bases, and 11 bases lay between the germline ends. The length of the CDR3 is 12 residues. The germline gives CDR1 SGDLS, CDR2 YYNGEE. CDR3 sequence (DNA): TGTGCCAGCAGCCCCTGGGCCGGTGAGCAGTTCTTC. It is translated as CASSPWAGEQFF.

With respect to this clone: Other DNA sequences in the same sample also yield this CDR3. The rearrangement uses TRBV18 and TRBJ2-7; TRBD1 matches at 7 bases. With V trimmed by 3 bases and J by 4 bases, 0 bases remained unmatched. The CDR3 is 12 amino acids. The germline CDR1 and CDR2 sequences are KGHSH and LQKENI. The CDR3 sequence is CASSPDRYEQYF. The CDR3 DNA is TGTGCCAGCTCACCGGACAGGTACGAGCAGTACTTC.

V usage is TRBV19 and J usage is TRBJ2-3, with 7 positions matching TRBD1. This CDR3 has 16 amino acids. V was clipped by 5 bases and J by 0 bases; unmatched bases: 8. Germline V gene lookup returns CDR1 LNHDA and CDR2 SQIVND (reference sequence). The CDR3 loop is CASSAADRVSTDTQYF. CDR3 nucleotides: TGTGCCAGTAGTGCCGCCGACAGGGTGAGCACAGATACGCAGTATTTT.

CDR3 bases: TGTGCCAGTAGAACCGGGACAGGGACCTACGAGCAGTACTTC. This codes for CASRTGTGTYEQYF. The gene calls are TRBV19 and TRBJ2-7; 9 positions match TRBD1. V was clipped by 6 bases and J by 2 bases; unmatched bases: 5. This CDR3 has 14 amino acids. Germline values: CDR1 LNHDA, CDR2 SQIVND (reference sequence).

To note about this clone: One junction end does not reproduce the germline sequence, and a read error may be involved. The chain couples TRBV10-3 to TRBJ1-2; TRBD1 matches at 7 bases. CDR1 is ENHRY and CDR2 is SYGVKD in the germline V gene. The CDR3 has 14 residues. CDR3 sequence: CGIGKGGADYGYTF. DNA of the CDR3: TGTGGCATCGGGAAAGGGGGCGCGGACTATGGCTACACCTTC.

The rearrangement uses TRBV3-1 (or the pseudogene TRBV3-2) and TRBJ1-1; a possible D gene is TRBD1 (5 bases). Deletions cut 7 bases from V and 1 base from J, with 13 bases between. The CDR3 is made up of 14 amino acids. Germline assignment: CDR1 LGHDT and CDR2 YNNKEL (reference sequence). CDR3 region: CASKQGGSNTEAFF. CDR3 DNA: TGTGCCAGCAAGCAGGGAGGTTCGAACACTGAAGCTTTCTTT.

The genes are TRBV27 and TRBJ1-2; D gene ambiguous. V lost 7 bases and J 4 bases, leaving 13 bases between the germline ends. CDR3 size: 13 residues. The germline CDR1 and CDR2 sequences are MNHEY and SMNVEV (reference sequence). CDR3 nucleotide sequence: TGTGCCAGCAAAGCGGGAGGCAGCTATGGCTACACCTTC. Its translation is CASKAGGSYGYTF.

The chain combines TRBV5-5 with TRBJ2-5; maybe TRBD2 (5 bases). V lost 1 base and J 2 bases, leaving 15 bases between the germline ends. Germline CDR1 is SGHKS and CDR2 is YYEKEE (reference sequence). The CDR3 length is 16 residues. The CDR3 here is CASSLYAVSGQETQYF. CDR3 DNA: TGTGCCAGCAGCTTGTACGCCGTATCGGGGCAAGAGACCCAGTACTTC.

The V gene is TRBV7-6, the J gene TRBJ1-1; TRBD1 matches at 7 bases. The CDR3 extends over 14 amino acids. Germline loops: CDR1 SGHVS, CDR2 FNYEAQ. The ends lost 5 bases at V and 0 bases at J; junction bases unmatched: 3. As DNA, the CDR3 is TGTGCCAGCAGCCGGGACAGCTTGAACACTGAAGCTTTCTTT. This encodes CASSRDSLNTEAFF. The complete variable domain, with remaining parts taken from reference TRBV7-6 and TRBJ1-1, reads GAGVSQSPRYKVTKRGQDVALRCDPISGHVSLYWYRQALGQGPEFLTYFNYEAQQDKSGLPNDRFSAERPEGSISTLTIQRTEQRDSAMYRCASSRDSLNTEAFFGQGTRLTVV.

The chain recombines TRBV3-1 (or the pseudogene TRBV3-2) with TRBJ2-5; 12 nucleotides match TRBD2. The CDR3 is 15 amino acids. V shed 8 bases, J shed 4 bases, and the junction held 8 bases outside the gene matches. CDR1 is LGHDT, CDR2 YNNKEL, per germline (reference sequence). CDR3 sequence (DNA): TGTGCCAGCTTAACTTCGGGACTAGCGGGAGAGACCCAGTACTTC. Protein sequence: CASLTSGLAGETQYF.

A few counts support this clone. The DNA for the CDR3 is TGTGCCACCAGTGATGCCTATCTTGGTGAGCAGTTCTTC. Translating gives CATSDAYLGEQFF. The chain links TRBV24-1 to TRBJ2-1; D remains ambiguous. V shed 3 bases and J shed 9 bases, with 11 bases lying between them. Germline V gene data show CDR1 as KGHDR and CDR2 as SFDVKD. The CDR3 runs to 13 residues.

This clone was detected a few times. The chain recombines TRBV11-3 with TRBJ1-6; a possible D gene is TRBD1 (6 bases). Trimming shortened V by 1 base and J by 10 bases, and 26 bases separated the two germline ends. The CDR3 loop spans 19 amino acids. Germline-derived CDR1 and CDR2 are SGHNT and YENEEA. CDR3 nucleotide sequence: TGTGCCAGCAGCTTAGGGGGGCGAGTCCCAAATTTGAGGAGGTCACCCCTCCACTTT. It yields the protein CASSLGGRVPNLRRSPLHF.

The gene calls are TRBV30 and TRBJ2-7; no clear D gene. With 2 bases removed from V and 0 bases from J, the gap between germline ends came to 11 bases. Per germline, CDR1 GTSNPN and CDR2 SVGIG (reference sequence). The CDR3 is 14 amino acids. The CDR3 loop is CAWSPFLGSYEQYF. CDR3 nucleotide sequence: TGTGCCTGGAGTCCTTTCCTCGGCTCCTACGAGCAGTACTTC.